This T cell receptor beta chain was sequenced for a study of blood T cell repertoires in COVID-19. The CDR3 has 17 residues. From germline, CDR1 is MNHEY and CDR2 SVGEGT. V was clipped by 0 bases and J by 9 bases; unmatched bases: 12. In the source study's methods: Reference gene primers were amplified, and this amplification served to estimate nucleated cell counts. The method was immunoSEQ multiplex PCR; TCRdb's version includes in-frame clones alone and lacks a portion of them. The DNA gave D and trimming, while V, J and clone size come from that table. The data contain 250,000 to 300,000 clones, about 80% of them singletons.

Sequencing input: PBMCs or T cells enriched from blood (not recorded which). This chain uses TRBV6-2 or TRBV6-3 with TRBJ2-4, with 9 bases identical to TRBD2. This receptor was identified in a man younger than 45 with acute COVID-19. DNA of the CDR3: TGTGCCAGCAGTTACTCGGGATGGCGGGAGGGCAAGGGCATTCAGTACTTC. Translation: CASSYSGWREGKGIQYF.